The rows below give T cell receptor beta chains drawn from one sample of a study of identical twins. One entry per CDR3 protein, called by TCRdb with MiXCR from the 5' RACE reads. The table lists roughly 690,000 distinct CDR3 sequences, less than 7% of them singletons. Sequenced sample: naive T cells sorted from blood. The receptors were gathered from a man aged 18 to 29 in good health. CDR3s include the opening cysteine and the closing phenylalanine or tryptophan. The D gene is left open where the match is weak. Clone size appears in some rows only: once, few, many, or a class for an expanded clone.

d_gene: -
v_gene: TRBV6-1
abundance: many
j_gene: TRBJ2-7
CDR3aa: CASYKQGFYEQYF
CDR3nt: TGTGCCAGCTATAAACAGGGATTCTACGAGCAGTACTTC

d_gene: TRBD2
v_gene: TRBV7-2
abundance: many
j_gene: TRBJ2-3
CDR3aa: CASSLVLAVTDTQYF
CDR3nt: TGTGCCAGCAGCTTAGTGCTAGCGGTTACAGATACGCAGTATTTT

d_gene: -
v_gene: TRBV7-8
abundance: few
j_gene: TRBJ1-6
CDR3aa: CASSLHKEAPLHF
CDR3nt: TGTGCCAGCAGCCTACATAAGGAGGCACCCCTCCACTTT

d_gene: TRBD1
v_gene: TRBV27
abundance: -
j_gene: TRBJ2-7
CDR3aa: CASSLSDRAYYEQYF
CDR3nt: TGTGCCAGCAGTTTATCGGACAGGGCCTACTACGAGCAGTACTTC

d_gene: -
v_gene: TRBV12-3/TRBV12-4
abundance: many
j_gene: TRBJ2-1
CDR3aa: CASSLIDGEQFF
CDR3nt: TGTGCCAGCAGCCTAATAGATGGTGAGCAGTTCTTC

d_gene: -
v_gene: TRBV12-3/TRBV12-4
abundance: few
j_gene: TRBJ1-2
CDR3aa: CASSLEFGGSNGYTF
CDR3nt: TGTGCCAGCAGTTTAGAATTTGGCGGGAGTAATGGCTACACCTTC

d_gene: -
v_gene: TRBV4-1
abundance: few
j_gene: TRBJ2-7
CDR3aa: CASSQETTGYEQYF
CDR3nt: TGCGCCAGCAGCCAAGAGACCACAGGGTACGAGCAGTACTTC

d_gene: -
v_gene: TRBV5-1
abundance: few
j_gene: TRBJ2-3
CDR3aa: CASNRGDLDTQYF
CDR3nt: TGCGCCAGCAATAGGGGGGACTTGGATACGCAGTATTTT

d_gene: TRBD2
v_gene: TRBV20-1
abundance: many
j_gene: TRBJ2-7
CDR3aa: CSARVVETSEAEQYF
CDR3nt: TGCAGTGCTAGAGTCGTAGAGACTAGCGAGGCCGAGCAGTACTTC

d_gene: -
v_gene: TRBV7-9
abundance: many
j_gene: TRBJ2-7
CDR3aa: CASSYPGRKSSYEQYF
CDR3nt: TGTGCCAGCAGCTATCCTGGACGGAAGAGCTCCTACGAGCAGTACTTC

d_gene: -
v_gene: TRBV27
abundance: -
j_gene: TRBJ2-4
CDR3aa: CASSLGQTLDIQYF
CDR3nt: TGTGCCAGCAGTTTAGGGCAGACGCTGGACATTCAGTACTTC

d_gene: -
v_gene: TRBV3-1
abundance: few
j_gene: TRBJ2-4
CDR3aa: CASSQGMILAKNIQYF
CDR3nt: TGTGCCAGCAGCCAAGGGATGATACTAGCCAAAAACATTCAGTACTTC

d_gene: -
v_gene: TRBV20-1
abundance: many
j_gene: TRBJ1-2
CDR3aa: CSASRQIFSAGYTF
CDR3nt: TGCAGTGCTAGCCGTCAAATATTTTCGGCTGGCTACACCTTC

d_gene: TRBD1
v_gene: TRBV6-2/TRBV6-3
abundance: few
j_gene: TRBJ1-5
CDR3aa: CASSAGTGESYSNQPQHF
CDR3nt: TGTGCCAGCAGTGCCGGGACAGGGGAATCTTATAGCAATCAGCCCCAGCATTTT

d_gene: -
v_gene: TRBV18
abundance: few
j_gene: TRBJ2-5
CDR3aa: CASSPGELGIETQYF
CDR3nt: TGTGCCAGCTCACCAGGAGAATTGGGGATAGAGACCCAGTACTTC

d_gene: -
v_gene: TRBV4-1
abundance: few
j_gene: TRBJ1-2
CDR3aa: CASSQGPELFF
CDR3nt: TGCGCCAGCAGCCAAGGTCCGGAGTTATTCTTC

d_gene: -
v_gene: TRBV20-1
abundance: many
j_gene: TRBJ1-5
CDR3aa: CSARDTSNQPQHF
CDR3nt: TGCAGTGCTAGAGATACTAGCAATCAGCCCCAGCATTTT

d_gene: TRBD2
v_gene: TRBV27
abundance: few
j_gene: TRBJ2-5
CDR3aa: CASIKSGGTWGTQYF
CDR3nt: TGTGCCAGCATTAAATCGGGAGGTACTTGGGGGACCCAGTACTTC

d_gene: -
v_gene: TRBV5-1
abundance: many
j_gene: TRBJ1-1
CDR3aa: CASSFGRNTEAFF
CDR3nt: TGTGCCAGCAGTTTCGGCCGGAACACTGAAGCTTTCTTT

d_gene: TRBD2
v_gene: TRBV28
abundance: once
j_gene: TRBJ2-3
CDR3aa: CASNVAGLATDTQYF
CDR3nt: TGTGCCAGCAATGTTGCGGGACTAGCAACCGATACGCAGTATTTT

d_gene: -
v_gene: TRBV12-3/TRBV12-4
abundance: many
j_gene: TRBJ1-2
CDR3aa: CASSLAGSGYTF
CDR3nt: TGTGCCAGCAGTTTAGCAGGGAGCGGCTACACCTTC

d_gene: -
v_gene: TRBV24-1
abundance: many
j_gene: TRBJ2-1
CDR3aa: CATGRLDEQFF
CDR3nt: TGTGCCACCGGGCGACTCGATGAGCAGTTCTTC

d_gene: TRBD1
v_gene: TRBV12-3/TRBV12-4
abundance: many
j_gene: TRBJ2-2
CDR3aa: CAGQRDRGRTGELFF
CDR3nt: TGTGCCGGACAAAGGGACAGGGGGCGAACCGGGGAGCTGTTTTTT

d_gene: TRBD2
v_gene: TRBV20-1
abundance: many
j_gene: TRBJ2-3
CDR3aa: CSARRLAHTHTDTQYF
CDR3nt: TGCAGTGCTAGGCGACTAGCGCACACTCACACAGATACGCAGTATTTT

d_gene: TRBD2
v_gene: TRBV11-2
abundance: -
j_gene: TRBJ2-1
CDR3aa: CASSLLPSGGYNEQFF
CDR3nt: TGTGCCAGCAGCTTACTTCCTAGCGGGGGGTACAATGAGCAGTTCTTC

d_gene: -
v_gene: TRBV5-1
abundance: many
j_gene: TRBJ1-1
CDR3aa: CASSLGTGLRGSEAFF
CDR3nt: TGCGCCAGCAGCTTGGGAACAGGGTTGAGGGGGTCTGAAGCTTTCTTT

d_gene: -
v_gene: TRBV24-1
abundance: few
j_gene: TRBJ2-3
CDR3aa: CATSDRQFTDTQYF
CDR3nt: TGTGCCACCAGTGACCGACAGTTCACAGATACGCAGTATTTT

d_gene: TRBD2
v_gene: TRBV12-3/TRBV12-4
abundance: -
j_gene: TRBJ2-4
CDR3aa: CASTATAGGRGNIQYF
CDR3nt: TGTGCCAGCACCGCTACAGCGGGAGGGCGGGGAAACATTCAGTACTTC

d_gene: TRBD1
v_gene: TRBV10-3
abundance: -
j_gene: TRBJ2-3
CDR3aa: CAISGTGFNTQYF
CDR3nt: TGTGCCATCAGCGGGACAGGATTTAATACGCAGTATTTT

d_gene: -
v_gene: TRBV6-6
abundance: many
j_gene: TRBJ2-7
CDR3aa: CASSPHDPHEQYF
CDR3nt: TGTGCCAGCAGCCCTCACGACCCCCACGAGCAGTACTTC

d_gene: TRBD1
v_gene: TRBV27
abundance: few
j_gene: TRBJ2-7
CDR3aa: CASSLTGTGPYEQYF
CDR3nt: TGTGCCAGCAGTCTAACCGGGACAGGTCCCTACGAGCAGTACTTC

d_gene: -
v_gene: TRBV19
abundance: -
j_gene: TRBJ1-5
CDR3aa: CASSYPSNQPQHF
CDR3nt: TGTGCCAGTAGTTATCCTAGCAATCAGCCCCAGCATTTT

d_gene: TRBD2
v_gene: TRBV19
abundance: -
j_gene: TRBJ2-1
CDR3aa: CASNTGGRPNEQFF
CDR3nt: TGTGCCAGTAATACGGGAGGGAGGCCCAATGAGCAGTTCTTC

d_gene: -
v_gene: TRBV20-1
abundance: -
j_gene: TRBJ2-7
CDR3aa: CSASPRVHEQYF
CDR3nt: TGCAGTGCTAGCCCCAGGGTACACGAGCAGTACTTC

d_gene: -
v_gene: TRBV7-9
abundance: -
j_gene: TRBJ2-2
CDR3aa: CASSLALSRDDTGELFF
CDR3nt: TGTGCCAGCAGCTTAGCGCTAAGCAGGGACGACACCGGGGAGCTGTTTTTT

d_gene: -
v_gene: TRBV12-3/TRBV12-4
abundance: many
j_gene: TRBJ1-3
CDR3aa: CASSFRGRRSGNTIYF
CDR3nt: TGTGCCAGCAGTTTTCGGGGGCGCAGGTCTGGAAACACCATATATTTT

d_gene: TRBD2
v_gene: TRBV20-1
abundance: many
j_gene: TRBJ2-3
CDR3aa: CSAQTSGTRYTQYF
CDR3nt: TGCAGTGCCCAGACTAGCGGGACAAGATATACGCAGTATTTT

d_gene: TRBD2
v_gene: TRBV11-2
abundance: many
j_gene: TRBJ2-1
CDR3aa: CASSSTLPSGRPSSYNEQFF
CDR3nt: TGTGCCAGCAGCTCGACTTTACCTAGCGGGAGGCCGAGCTCCTACAATGAGCAGTTCTTC

d_gene: TRBD2
v_gene: TRBV12-3/TRBV12-4
abundance: many
j_gene: TRBJ2-1
CDR3aa: CATYSSGVSYNEQFF
CDR3nt: TGTGCCACCTACTCTAGCGGGGTCTCCTACAATGAGCAGTTCTTC

d_gene: TRBD1
v_gene: TRBV3-1
abundance: few
j_gene: TRBJ2-7
CDR3aa: CASSPYRDSYEQYF
CDR3nt: TGTGCCAGCAGCCCCTACCGGGACAGCTACGAGCAGTACTTC

d_gene: -
v_gene: TRBV7-9
abundance: many
j_gene: TRBJ2-7
CDR3aa: CASSTLGYEQYF
CDR3nt: TGTGCCAGCAGCACCTTGGGCTACGAGCAGTACTTC

d_gene: -
v_gene: TRBV18
abundance: many
j_gene: TRBJ2-3
CDR3aa: CASSPGGKLDTQYF
CDR3nt: TGTGCCAGCTCACCGGGCGGGAAATTGGATACGCAGTATTTT

d_gene: TRBD2
v_gene: TRBV29-1
abundance: -
j_gene: TRBJ2-5
CDR3aa: CSVDSGGQETQYF
CDR3nt: TGCAGCGTTGATAGCGGGGGCCAAGAGACCCAGTACTTC

d_gene: TRBD1
v_gene: TRBV5-8
abundance: many
j_gene: TRBJ2-3
CDR3aa: CASSRQGSGTDTQYF
CDR3nt: TGTGCCAGCAGCCGACAGGGGTCTGGCACAGATACGCAGTATTTT

d_gene: -
v_gene: TRBV28
abundance: many
j_gene: TRBJ2-7
CDR3aa: CASRSLGGSSYEQYF
CDR3nt: TGTGCCAGCAGATCCCTAGGGGGGAGCTCCTACGAGCAGTACTTC

d_gene: TRBD1
v_gene: TRBV27
abundance: few
j_gene: TRBJ2-7
CDR3aa: CASRPTGYSYEQYF
CDR3nt: TGTGCCAGCAGGCCGACAGGGTATTCCTACGAGCAGTACTTC

d_gene: TRBD2
v_gene: TRBV29-1
abundance: many
j_gene: TRBJ2-7
CDR3aa: CSVLGEGSYEQYF
CDR3nt: TGCAGCGTTTTGGGGGAGGGTAGCTACGAGCAGTACTTC